This T cell receptor (beta chain) stems from a study of blood T cell repertoires in COVID-19. Generated by immunoSEQ multiplex PCR, the TCRdb table keeps only in-frame clones and is missing some. The top ten clones hold 12% of a sample with 190,000 or so clones, roughly 82% of them seen once. The V gene lost 3 bases and the J gene lost 0 bases, with 8 bases spanning the gap. The CDR3 totals 15 residues. CDR1 and CDR2 from the germline V gene are MNHNS and SASEGT. The sequenced sample consisted of PBMCs or T cells enriched from blood (not recorded which). This sequence joins TRBV6-1 and TRBJ2-2; no definite D call. This TCR was sampled from a man aged 35-49 years who had recovered from COVID-19. CDR3 region: CASSDTETNTGELFF. In DNA form, the CDR3 reads TGTGCCAGCAGTGACACTGAAACGAACACCGGGGAGCTGTTTTTT.